The clone carrying this T cell receptor beta chain was detected a few times. Its antigen is undetermined. Germline loops: CDR1 MNHEY, CDR2 SVGEGT. The CDR3 is 12 residues long. Trimming cost V 8 bases and J 6 bases; bases outside gene matches: 4. These data are taken from a study of T cells after yellow fever vaccination. TCR cDNA was made by 5'RACE template switching, adding a universal primer site and UMIs. TCRdb passed the 5' RACE reads through MiXCR, listing each CDR3 protein once. This sample carries 600,000 to 750,000 distinct CDR3 sequences, around 12% of them seen once, and the ten largest clones take about 15%. Study-level results: Contaminants from the bulk population, in the form of abundant clonotypes, could be found in FACS-sorted repertoires. Secondary responses were weaker yet peaked faster, day 5 versus 15.

The receptor comes from a man under 40 who received the YFV17D yellow fever vaccine. The V and J genes are TRBV6-2 or TRBV6-3 and TRBJ2-1; 7 positions agree with TRBD2. The sequencing here drew on PBMCs, taken on the day of the yellow fever booster vaccination. The CDR3 coding sequence is TGTGCCAGCCGGGAGGTCCGCAATGAGCAGTTCTTC. It translates to CASREVRNEQFF.